This is a list of T cell receptor beta chains from one sample in a study of T cells after yellow fever vaccination. In TCRdb, the 5' RACE reads were re-called with MiXCR into one record per CDR3 protein. The sample lists 150,000 to 200,000 distinct CDR3 sequences; 7% to 10% were seen once. The sample here was CD8+ T cells sorted from PBMCs, taken 45 days after the yellow fever booster vaccination. These receptors were collected from a man between 18 and 35 years old who received the YFV17D yellow fever vaccine. Each CDR3 is given with its conserved first and last residue. The size of a clone is reported for some rows only, either as once, few or many, or as a class for expanded clones.

v_call,cdr3_length,j_call,clone_size,cdr3_aa
TRBV6-2/TRBV6-3,11,TRBJ2-7,many,CASSYSWEQYF
TRBV27,12,TRBJ2-7,few,CASTSGGGVQYF
TRBV7-2,14,TRBJ2-1,.,CASSFERGTNEQFF
TRBV2,16,TRBJ2-7,.,CASRLPGQIDSGEQYF
TRBV6-4,13,TRBJ2-2,many,CASSDVNNGELFF
TRBV20-1,14,TRBJ2-3,.,CSARSLTSGDTQYF
TRBV19,13,TRBJ2-1,few,CARTEDLGNEQFF
TRBV5-1,16,TRBJ1-2,few,CASSLNFKLATYGYTF
TRBV7-9,17,TRBJ1-1,few,CASSLLATAQGSTEAFF
TRBV19,15,TRBJ1-1,few,CASTSIQTSNTEAFF
TRBV12-3/TRBV12-4,13,TRBJ1-1,.,CASSFGGFAEAFF
TRBV7-9,18,TRBJ2-5,.,CASSLVPGELLGQETQYF
TRBV12-3/TRBV12-4,13,TRBJ2-3,.,CASRATSRDTQYF
TRBV29-1,15,TRBJ2-2,few,CSAHLTGTNTGELFF
TRBV15,17,TRBJ2-3,.,CATSRDFSGVSTDTQYF
TRBV6-6,15,TRBJ1-1,.,CASSLRVSRNTEAFF
TRBV29-1,12,TRBJ1-2,.,CSVDRFNYGYTF
TRBV12-5,12,TRBJ1-1,few,CASEEGVTEAFF
TRBV10-1,14,TRBJ2-1,.,CASSPSEYSNEQFF
TRBV11-2,18,TRBJ2-1,few,CASSLAPAVPSSYNEQFF
TRBV29-1,12,TRBJ2-4,.,CSGRTTENIQYF
TRBV5-1,14,TRBJ1-1,.,CASSLTSGSTEAFF
TRBV5-1,14,TRBJ1-4,.,CASRPVGISEKLFF
TRBV28,12,TRBJ2-5,few,CASRTTQETQYF
TRBV7-3,14,TRBJ2-3,many,CASSLAGGADTQYF
TRBV20-1,15,TRBJ1-1,.,CSARVIGERNTEAFF
TRBV7-9,11,TRBJ1-2,.,CASSLVDGYTF
TRBV3-1,15,TRBJ2-3,many,CASSQESASTDTQYF
TRBV7-2,10,TRBJ1-3,few,CASKGDTIYF
TRBV6-1,16,TRBJ2-3,few,CASSELGQGITDTQYF
TRBV12-3/TRBV12-4,13,TRBJ2-7,few,CASSPDGTYEQYF
TRBV4-1,15,TRBJ2-5,many,CASSQPTGLRETQYF
TRBV5-1,13,TRBJ1-4,many,CASSSLTDEKLFF
TRBV7-8,16,TRBJ1-2,.,CASSNRDRGVDYGYTF
TRBV6-5,15,TRBJ2-7,few,CASSSGTTETYEQYF
TRBV4-1,15,TRBJ1-1,many,CASSQDPGEGTEAFF
TRBV6-6,14,TRBJ2-3,few,CASSFTTRLDTQYF
TRBV10-2,16,TRBJ2-3,.,CASSAFVRLLTDTQYF
TRBV15,12,TRBJ2-5,many,CATSRDLETQYF
TRBV13,12,TRBJ2-3,.,CASSFRLDTQYF
TRBV10-2,14,TRBJ1-1,many,CASVEQGRANEAFF
TRBV5-1,15,TRBJ2-1,.,CASSLLRGENNEQFF
TRBV10-3,15,TRBJ2-3,.,CAISEVTGVTDTQYF
TRBV6-1,15,TRBJ1-4,.,CASSEGRGTDEKLFF
TRBV7-6,13,TRBJ2-1,.,CATRQGDYNEQFF
TRBV7-6,14,TRBJ2-1,.,CASSLGSGGGEQFF
TRBV18,16,TRBJ2-7,.,CASSLPGRASFYEQYF
TRBV7-8,12,TRBJ1-2,many,CASSLTGTYYTF
TRBV5-4,14,TRBJ1-1,many,CASSPTGGYTEAFF
TRBV7-8,15,TRBJ2-5,.,CASSLTTGGKETQYF
TRBV5-1,15,TRBJ2-1,many,CASSLSPGTPNEQFF
TRBV12-3/TRBV12-4,15,TRBJ2-3,.,CASSPEAGAADTQYF
TRBV6-2/TRBV6-3,14,TRBJ1-5,.,CASSYITRNQPQHF